The next 18 T cell receptor beta chains were all read from a single sample in a study of blood T cell repertoires in COVID-19. TCRdb's copy holds only in-frame clones and misses some; the assay was immunoSEQ multiplex PCR. The table includes approximately 80,000 clones, about 87% detected once. The sequencing input was peripheral blood. The receptors here all came from a human donor in a cohort sampled during active COVID-19.

The chain employs TRBV7-8 and TRBJ2-5; possibly TRBD1 for D (5 bases). V dropped 1 base and J dropped 3 bases, with 15 bases sitting between them. The CDR3 has 16 amino acids. Germline CDR1 and CDR2: SGHVS and FQNEAQ. This CDR3 reads CASSLVVAGQEETQYF. In DNA, the CDR3 is TGTGCCAGCAGCTTAGTGGTGGCAGGGCAAGAAGAGACCCAGTACTTC.

This chain uses TRBV29-1 with TRBJ2-1; TRBD1 matches at 9 bases. The trim removed 6 bases at V and 7 bases at J, leaving 10 bases unmatched. This CDR3 has 14 residues. Germline V gene data show CDR1 as SQVTM and CDR2 as ANQGSEA. The CDR3: CSVRQTGTGNEQFF. The CDR3 DNA reads as TGCAGCGTAAGACAAACCGGGACAGGGAATGAGCAGTTCTTC.

The chain is built from TRBV19 and TRBJ2-1; TRBD2 aligns across 9 bases. Germline V lookup: CDR1 LNHDA, CDR2 SQIVND (reference sequence). This CDR3 contains 16 residues. The V gene end was trimmed by 2 bases and the J gene end by 7 bases; junction bases not matched to a gene: 9. The CDR3 region is CASSIRKLAGVNEQFF. In DNA, the CDR3 is TGTGCCAGTAGTATACGGAAGTTAGCGGGAGTTAATGAGCAGTTCTTC.

The chain uses TRBV7-2 and TRBJ2-7; D may be TRBD1 (6 bases). V was clipped by 7 bases and J by 0 bases, with 13 bases between them. Per germline, CDR1 SGHTA and CDR2 FQGNSA. The CDR3 totals 14 residues. The CDR3 reads CASTTGYSSYEQYF. Here the CDR3 DNA reads TGTGCCAGCACCACAGGGTATAGCTCCTACGAGCAGTACTTC.

The gene calls are TRBV15 and TRBJ1-2, with D unresolved. Trimming removed 0 bases at V and 11 bases at J, with 16 bases between. CDR1 is LNHNV and CDR2 is YYDKDF in the germline V gene (reference sequence). The CDR3 covers 14 residues. This chain's CDR3 is CATSRDLNVPKYTF. CDR3 DNA: TGTGCCACCAGCAGAGATCTGAATGTCCCTAAGTACACCTTC.

The V and J genes are TRBV19 and TRBJ1-5; 7 bases align to TRBD1. The length of the CDR3 is 17 residues. Germline lookup yields CDR1 LNHDA and CDR2 SQIVND (reference sequence). V dropped 1 base and J dropped 2; count of bases not matched to a gene: 8. The chain's CDR3 is CASSIGRDRAGNQPQHF. DNA of the CDR3: TGTGCCAGTAGTATAGGACGAGACAGGGCGGGCAATCAGCCCCAGCATTTT.

V gene TRBV29-1 combines with J gene TRBJ2-7, with 10 bases identical to TRBD1. This CDR3 has 13 amino acids. V lost 7 bases and J lost 4; bases outside the gene matches: 7. Germline V CDR1 and CDR2: SQVTM, ANQGSEA. In DNA form, the CDR3 reads TGCAGCGCTGTGGGGACAGGGGTGTACGAGCAGTACTTC. Amino acid sequence: CSAVGTGVYEQYF.

V usage is TRBV25-1 and J usage is TRBJ2-5; TRBD2 aligns across 13 bases. The CDR3 spans 14 residues. In germline, CDR1 is MGHDK, CDR2 SYGVNS. The V and J ends lost 6 bases and 5 bases, in that order; junction bases with no gene match: 3. Here the CDR3 DNA reads TGTGCCAGCAGACTAGCGGGGGGGCGTGAGACCCAGTACTTC. Translation: CASRLAGGRETQYF.

This rearrangement joins TRBV7-2 to TRBJ1-5; D is undetermined. The CDR3 loop spans 14 amino acids. Germline V lookup: CDR1 SGHTA, CDR2 FQGNSA. V was clipped by 5 bases and J by 5 bases, with 13 bases between them. CDR3 sequence reads: CASSPRSGDQPQHF. The CDR3 DNA reads TGTGCCAGCAGCCCGAGAAGCGGAGATCAGCCCCAGCATTTT.

The chain has TRBV5-1 and TRBJ2-7; TRBD1 aligns across 9 bases. The CDR3 covers 15 residues. Germline V gene lookup returns CDR1 SGHRS and CDR2 YFSETQ. The V and J ends lost 0 bases and 2 bases, in that order; junction bases with no gene match: 3. In DNA form, the CDR3 reads TGCGCCAGCAGCTTGGCCGGGACAGGGACCTACGAGCAGTACTTC. Residues: CASSLAGTGTYEQYF.

The V call is TRBV5-1, the J call TRBJ2-2, with 8 bases fitting TRBD1. The trim removed 4 bases at V and 1 base at J, leaving 3 bases unmatched. The V gene's germline CDR1 is SGHRS and CDR2 YFSETQ. There are 15 residues in the CDR3. DNA for the CDR3: TGCGCCAGCAGCGTACAGGGGGTGAACACCGGGGAGCTGTTTTTT. It is translated as CASSVQGVNTGELFF.

The chain carries TRBV23-1 and TRBJ1-5, with 9 bases fitting TRBD1. TRBV23-1 is marked as an open reading frame, function uncertain. Trimming took 4 bases from V and 2 from J; bases not matched to a gene: 6. There are 16 residues in the CDR3. In DNA form, the CDR3 reads TGCGCCAGCAGTCGTTACAGGGGGCTCCGCAATCAGCCCCAGCATTTT. Translating it yields CASSRYRGLRNQPQHF.

The chain combines TRBV3-1 (or the pseudogene TRBV3-2) with TRBJ2-5; 10 bases fit TRBD2. CDR1 and CDR2 from the germline V gene are LGHDT and YNNKEL (reference sequence). Germline trimming cut 4 bases from V and 1 base from J; bases unmatched to any gene: 6. The CDR3 runs to 16 residues. CDR3 bases: TGTGCCAGCAGCCTGGGACTAGCGTTTATCCAAGAGACCCAGTACTTC. Its translation is CASSLGLAFIQETQYF.

This rearrangement joins TRBV5-3 to TRBJ1-5, with D uncertain. TRBV5-3 qualifies as an ORF whose function is uncertain. V lost 4 bases and J 6 bases, leaving 17 bases between the germline ends. This CDR3 comprises 15 residues. The CDR3 DNA reads as TGTGCCAGAAGCGCTGGTCAACGGGAGGGTCAGCCCCAGCATTTT. Translating it yields CARSAGQREGQPQHF.

The chain is built from TRBV6-5 and TRBJ1-4; the D gene is possibly TRBD1 (6 bases). Looked up from germline, CDR1 is MNHEY and CDR2 is SVGAGI. Trimming took off 2 bases at V and 4 bases at J, with 11 bases between the two ends. The CDR3 sequence is 15 residues long. The CDR3 DNA reads as TGTGCCAGCAGTTACCGGGGGGGCAGTAATGAAAAACTGTTTTTT. The encoded protein is CASSYRGGSNEKLFF.

The chain uses TRBV7-2 and TRBJ2-1; maybe TRBD1 (6 bases). Trimming took 6 bases from V and 5 from J, leaving 14 bases between them. The CDR3 spans 14 residues. CDR1 is SGHTA, CDR2 FQGNSA, per germline. The CDR3 nucleotides read TGTGCCAGCAGTTCGATGGGGGCCCACAATGAGCAGTTCTTC. It yields the protein CASSSMGAHNEQFF.

V and J are TRBV27 and TRBJ2-7, with 8 positions matching TRBD1. The CDR3 has 15 amino acids. Germline CDR1 is MNHEY and CDR2 is SMNVEV (reference sequence). V lost 5 bases to trimming and J lost 2 bases; unmatched junction nucleotides: 8. The CDR3 sequence: CASSQTGGPTYEQYF. The CDR3 coding sequence is TGTGCCAGCAGTCAAACAGGGGGTCCTACCTACGAGCAGTACTTC.

V usage is TRBV15 and J usage is TRBJ1-5, with a tentative D call TRBD1 (5 bases). Per the germline V gene, CDR1 is LNHNV and CDR2 is YYDKDF (reference sequence). The CDR3 extends over 15 amino acids. The V and J ends lost 3 bases and 2 bases respectively, with 11 bases between them. CDR3 region: CATSSQGMGNQPQHF. DNA of the CDR3: TGTGCCACCAGCAGCCAGGGAATGGGCAATCAGCCCCAGCATTTT.